These 2 T cell receptor beta chains share one sample of origin, sequenced in a study of blood T cell repertoires in COVID-19. Sequencing was performed with immunoSEQ multiplex PCR; in TCRdb, only in-frame clones are kept and a portion is missing. The repertoire has approximately 98,000 clones, about 90% of them found once; the top ten carry under 3%. The sample taken for sequencing was peripheral blood. These receptors were taken from a human donor in a cohort sampled during active COVID-19.

This clone was counted a single time. This chain links TRBV29-1 with TRBJ2-7; a possible D gene is TRBD2 (6 bases). V lost 6 bases and J lost 6, with 15 bases in between. The CDR3 extends over 12 amino acids. The germline V gene has CDR1 SQVTM and CDR2 ANQGSEA. The CDR3 nucleotides read TGCAGCGTGATGGGGGGATGGGGCGAGCAGTACTTC. It translates to CSVMGGWGEQYF.

The chain joins TRBV10-1 to TRBJ2-7; unclear D gene. V lost 6 bases, J lost 1 base, and 10 bases lay in between. Germline V gene lookup returns CDR1 WNHNN and CDR2 SYGVQD (reference sequence). The CDR3 extends over 13 amino acids. The CDR3 DNA sequence: TGCGCCAGCAGACCCGACGGGTCCTACGAGCAGTACTTC. This codes for CASRPDGSYEQYF.